This passage covers 24 T cell receptor beta chains from one sample sequenced in a study of T cell changes during pregnancy in multiple sclerosis. Here immunoSEQ multiplex PCR was the method, and the copy in TCRdb shows in-frame clones only, minus some. The table lists around 100,000 clones, roughly 92% of them singletons. The input for sequencing was peripheral blood, taken after pregnancy. These receptors were collected from a female donor with multiple sclerosis, enrolled in a pregnancy study.

J is TRBJ1-1 and V is TRBV2, with TRBD1 matching over 7 bases. The germline V gene has CDR1 SNHLY and CDR2 FYNNEI. V shed 6 bases and J 4 bases; nucleotides not matched to a gene: 8. This CDR3 contains 14 residues. The CDR3 loop reads CASRRPTGSTEAFF. The CDR3, as DNA: TGTGCCAGCAGACGACCGACAGGGAGCACTGAAGCTTTCTTT.

This sequence joins TRBV5-1 and TRBJ2-5; 8 bases are shared with TRBD1. The CDR3 covers 16 residues. Germline trimming cut 3 bases from V and 4 bases from J; bases unmatched to any gene: 11. The germline CDR1 and CDR2 sequences are SGHRS and YFSETQ. CDR3 residues: CASSYTGQVLRETQYF. CDR3 nucleotide sequence: TGCGCCAGCAGCTACACGGGACAGGTACTGCGAGAGACCCAGTACTTC. Variable domain in full (rest from reference TRBV5-1 and TRBJ2-5): KAGVTQTPRYLIKTRGQQVTLSCSPISGHRSVSWYQQTPGQGLQFLFEYFSETQRNKGNFPGRFSGRQFSNSRSEMNVSTLELGDSALYLCASSYTGQVLRETQYFGPGTRLLVL.

A single count supports this clone. The chain couples TRBV7-6 to TRBJ2-1, with D maybe TRBD2 (5 bases). The V gene's germline CDR1 is SGHVS and CDR2 FNYEAQ. The CDR3 sequence is 14 residues long. The ends were cut back, 4 bases at V and 6 bases at J, with 13 bases in the middle. The DNA for the CDR3 is TGTGCCAGCAGCTCACGGGCGGGCGGCAATGAGCAGTTCTTC. Its protein product is CASSSRAGGNEQFF.

This clone was observed a few times. The V call is TRBV2, the J call TRBJ2-5; D is unresolved. There are 12 residues in the CDR3. Germline lookup yields CDR1 SNHLY and CDR2 FYNNEI. V shed 6 bases and J shed 1 base, with 6 bases lying between them. The CDR3 protein is CASSRGQETQYF. CDR3 bases: TGTGCCAGCAGCAGAGGCCAAGAGACCCAGTACTTC.

The chain recombines TRBV7-6 with TRBJ2-1, with 11 bases identical to TRBD2. The germline gives CDR1 SGHVS, CDR2 FNYEAQ. With V trimmed by 4 bases and J by 7 bases, 18 bases remained unmatched. The CDR3 length is 19 residues. The CDR3 loop reads CASSSSGPLAGGAINEQFF. The CDR3 coding sequence is TGTGCCAGCAGCTCGTCGGGCCCTCTAGCGGGGGGCGCTATAAATGAGCAGTTCTTC.

This clone was observed a single time. The rearrangement uses TRBV19 and TRBJ1-2; 7 nucleotides agree with TRBD1. CDR1 LNHDA and CDR2 SQIVND come from the germline V gene (reference sequence). V shed 6 bases, J shed 4 bases, and the junction held 11 bases outside the gene matches. The CDR3 has 15 residues. The CDR3 nucleotides read TGTGCCAGTAGCGACACCGACAGGGCCTTCTATGGCTACACCTTC. Translation: CASSDTDRAFYGYTF.

The V call is TRBV21-1, the J call TRBJ2-7; no check of the table's D call, TRBD2, against the DNA was made. TRBV21-1 is classified as a pseudogene. The CDR3 has 12 amino acids. CDR3 loop: CASSPGANEQYF. DNA for the CDR3: TGTGCCAGCAGCCCCGGTGCGAACGAGCAGTACTTC.

V and J are TRBV11-1 and TRBJ2-4; D perhaps matches TRBD1 (5 bases). The CDR3 spans 16 residues. Germline-derived CDR1 and CDR2 are SGHAT and FQDESV (reference sequence). Trimming took 5 bases from V and 7 from J, leaving 21 bases between them. DNA of the CDR3: TGTGCCAGCAGCCTTAGTAAGGGGCAGGGATGGAACATTCAGTACTTC. Translating it yields CASSLSKGQGWNIQYF.

This rearrangement joins TRBV6-5 to TRBJ1-5; no definite D call. Germline CDR1 and CDR2: MNHEY and SVGAGI. The CDR3 has 13 residues. Trimming left V 8 bases short and J 7 bases short, with 15 bases between. CDR3 residues: CASGPGFDQPQHF. The CDR3 bases are TGTGCCAGCGGGCCGGGGTTCGACCAGCCCCAGCATTTT.

Here the CDR3 DNA reads TGTGCCAGCAGCCCCGGTAACTATGGCTACACCTTC. It encodes CASSPGNYGYTF. This chain joins TRBV2 and TRBJ1-2; D unclear. Trimming stripped 6 bases from V and 1 base from J, with 6 bases between. CDR1 and CDR2 from the germline V gene are SNHLY and FYNNEI. The CDR3 runs to 12 residues.

V and J are TRBV18 and TRBJ1-1; 10 bases align to TRBD1. Germline trimming cut 3 bases from V and 5 bases from J; bases unmatched to any gene: 9. From germline, CDR1 is KGHSH and CDR2 LQKENI. The CDR3 covers 16 residues. CDR3 in DNA: TGTGCCAGCTCACCGGGACAGGGGCTAGGAGAGACTGAAGCTTTCTTT. Its protein product is CASSPGQGLGETEAFF.

This clone appeared a single time. V gene TRBV25-1 combines with J gene TRBJ2-2, with 10 positions matching TRBD1. The CDR3 loop spans 16 amino acids. Trimming took 3 bases from V and 6 from J; bases not matched to a gene: 7. Germline V gives CDR1 MGHDK, CDR2 SYGVNS. The CDR3: CASSDPDRGRPGELFF. In DNA form, the CDR3 reads TGTGCCAGCAGTGACCCGGACAGGGGGAGGCCCGGGGAGCTGTTTTTT.

This clone was seen just once. This chain links TRBV11-2 with TRBJ2-2; tentatively, D is TRBD1 (6 bases). CDR1 and CDR2 from the germline V gene are SGHAT and FQNNGV. V lost 1 base and J 6 bases, leaving 12 bases between the germline ends. The CDR3 runs 15 residues. CDR3 sequence: CASSLVSGAAGELFF. CDR3 DNA: TGTGCCAGCAGCTTAGTGTCAGGGGCGGCCGGGGAGCTGTTTTTT.

This chain links TRBV7-9 with TRBJ1-1, with a weak D call TRBD1 (5 bases). V shed 1 base and J shed 2 bases, with 11 bases lying between them. Germline V CDR1 and CDR2: SEHNR, FQNEAQ (reference sequence). The CDR3 totals 15 residues. The CDR3 is CASSLGTRANTEAFF. CDR3 nucleotide sequence: TGTGCCAGCAGCTTAGGAACCAGGGCTAACACTGAAGCTTTCTTT.

This sequence joins TRBV5-4 and TRBJ2-6; no clear D. CDR1 and CDR2 (germline): SGHNT, YYREEE (reference sequence). Trimming stripped 3 bases from V and 4 bases from J, with 14 bases between. The CDR3 is 16 residues long. The CDR3, as DNA: TGTGCCAGCAGCTCAGACCCGTTGCGGGGGGCCAACGTCCTGACTTTC. It translates to CASSSDPLRGANVLTF.

The chain employs TRBV4-2 and TRBJ2-3; TRBD2 aligns across 12 bases. This CDR3 contains 17 residues. Unmatched junction bases numbered 5, after V lost 1 base and J lost 3 bases. Germline CDR1 and CDR2: LGHNA and YNFKEQ. The CDR3, as DNA: TGTGCCAGCAGCCAAGGATTGACTAGCGGGAGTACAGATACGCAGTATTTT. It yields the protein CASSQGLTSGSTDTQYF.

The chain employs TRBV29-1 and TRBJ1-2; the D gene is possibly TRBD1 (5 bases). V was clipped by 4 bases and J by 8 bases, with 17 bases between them. Germline V lookup: CDR1 SQVTM, CDR2 ANQGSEA. The CDR3 runs 13 residues. The CDR3 here is CSVGQGPIVGYTF. CDR3 DNA: TGCAGCGTTGGGCAGGGCCCTATCGTGGGCTACACCTTC.

This chain links TRBV28 with TRBJ1-2; no firm D call. This CDR3 has 13 amino acids. The germline gives CDR1 MDHEN, CDR2 SYDVKM. V gave up 7 bases and J gave up 8 bases, with 17 bases separating them. In DNA form, the CDR3 reads TGTGCCAGCACCGGATCCCGGAGCCAGGGCTACACCTTC. Encoded protein: CASTGSRSQGYTF.

This chain joins TRBV5-1 and TRBJ1-6; 8 nucleotides match TRBD1. Germline V lookup: CDR1 SGHRS, CDR2 YFSETQ. CDR3 size: 15 residues. J lost 5 bases, V lost 4 bases, and 5 bases had no gene match. CDR3 amino acids: CASSPDRADNSPLHF. CDR3 in DNA: TGCGCCAGCAGCCCGGACAGGGCCGATAATTCACCCCTCCACTTT. The full variable domain, rest sourced from reference TRBV5-1 and TRBJ1-6, is KAGVTQTPRYLIKTRGQQVTLSCSPISGHRSVSWYQQTPGQGLQFLFEYFSETQRNKGNFPGRFSGRQFSNSRSEMNVSTLELGDSALYLCASSPDRADNSPLHFGNGTRLTVT.

This rearrangement joins TRBV7-8 to TRBJ2-2; 8 bases are a match to TRBD2. This CDR3 has 17 amino acids. Trimming took 6 bases from V and 3 from J; bases not matched to a gene: 12. The germline V gene has CDR1 SGHVS and CDR2 FQNEAQ. The chain's CDR3 is CASRKELTSGYTGELFF. DNA for the CDR3: TGTGCCAGCAGAAAAGAGTTAACTAGCGGATACACCGGGGAGCTGTTTTTT.

V gene TRBV6-1 combines with J gene TRBJ1-5; TRBD1 might be the D (5 bases). There are 16 residues in the CDR3. Germline V gene data show CDR1 as MNHNS and CDR2 as SASEGT. V lost 1 base and J lost 1, with 11 bases in between. This chain's CDR3 is CASSEGGGGSNQPQHF. DNA of the CDR3: TGTGCCAGCAGTGAAGGCGGGGGGGGGAGCAATCAGCCCCAGCATTTT.

This chain joins TRBV19 and TRBJ2-2, with 7 bases fitting TRBD2. Germline V gene data show CDR1 as LNHDA and CDR2 as SQIVND (reference sequence). V was clipped by 6 bases and J by 5 bases; unmatched bases: 0. The CDR3 sequence is 12 residues long. The CDR3 nucleotides read TGTGCCAGTAGGGGGGGGACCGGGGAGCTGTTTTTT. It translates to CASRGGTGELFF.

The chain uses TRBV5-1 and TRBJ2-6; TRBD2 is a possible D gene (6 bases). From germline, CDR1 is SGHRS and CDR2 YFSETQ. The V end lost 7 bases, the J end lost 0 bases, and 14 bases lay between the germline ends. CDR3 length equals 16 residues. This CDR3 reads CASYGLGGSGANVLTF. In DNA form, the CDR3 reads TGCGCCAGCTATGGCCTCGGGGGCTCTGGGGCCAACGTCCTGACTTTC.

This clone was counted a few times. The chain is built from TRBV4-2 and TRBJ1-6, with D possibly matching TRBD1 (6 bases). The CDR3 is 15 residues long. Deletions cut 1 base from V and 8 bases from J, with 12 bases between. In germline, CDR1 is LGHNA, CDR2 YNFKEQ. The CDR3 coding sequence is TGTGCCAGCAGCCAAGCAACAGGGTTGGATTCACCCCTCCACTTT. Translating it yields CASSQATGLDSPLHF.